These 32 T cell receptor beta chains share one sample of origin, sequenced in a study of blood T cell repertoires in COVID-19. Assay used: immunoSEQ multiplex PCR; TCRdb lists only in-frame clones, some missing. This table has fewer than 200,000 clones, roughly nine tenths appearing once. Sequenced sample: peripheral blood. Receptor source: a man between 70 and 80 years old with active or convalescent COVID-19.

This chain links TRBV20-1 with TRBJ1-5; 7 bases map to TRBD1. CDR1 is DFQATT and CDR2 is SNEGSKA in the germline V gene (reference sequence). Trimming took 3 bases from V and 4 from J; bases not matched to a gene: 6. This CDR3 has 14 amino acids. The CDR3, as DNA: TGCAGTGCTAGTGACAGGGCCGGTAATCAGCCCCAGCATTTT. It translates to CSASDRAGNQPQHF.

The chain couples TRBV5-5 to TRBJ2-3, with TRBD1 identical over 9 bases. The CDR3 covers 15 residues. The trim removed 2 bases at V and 5 bases at J, leaving 6 bases unmatched. Germline loops: CDR1 SGHKS, CDR2 YYEKEE (reference sequence). The CDR3: CASSLRDRVQDTQYF. The CDR3 bases are TGTGCCAGCAGCTTAAGGGACAGGGTTCAAGATACGCAGTATTTT.

V gene TRBV19 combines with J gene TRBJ1-2; 7 positions match TRBD1. V was clipped by 7 bases and J by 8 bases; unmatched bases: 13. From germline, CDR1 is LNHDA and CDR2 SQIVND (reference sequence). This CDR3 region has 14 residues. The CDR3 DNA follows: TGTGCCAGTACCCCGATGGAGGGGGCGATGGGCTACACCTTC. Translation: CASTPMEGAMGYTF.

The gene calls are TRBV11-2 and TRBJ2-2; TRBD1 aligns across 10 bases. This CDR3 comprises 18 residues. V lost 2 bases, J lost 3 bases, and 9 bases stayed unmatched. Germline-derived CDR1 and CDR2 are SGHAT and FQNNGV. CDR3 protein: CASSLSTGTGEDTGELFF. CDR3 nucleotides: TGTGCCAGCAGCTTATCCACCGGGACAGGGGAGGACACCGGGGAGCTGTTTTTT.

V is TRBV7-9 and J is TRBJ1-4, with D maybe TRBD1 (5 bases). Per the germline V gene, CDR1 is SEHNR and CDR2 is FQNEAQ (reference sequence). Deletions cut 2 bases from V and 5 bases from J, with 12 bases between. The CDR3 spans 15 residues. The CDR3 spells CASSLNGGSNEKLFF. The CDR3 DNA sequence: TGTGCCAGCAGCTTAAACGGGGGGTCGAATGAAAAACTGTTTTTT.

V usage is TRBV3-1 (or the pseudogene TRBV3-2) and J usage is TRBJ1-4; D call uncertain. V lost 2 bases and J 0 bases, leaving 7 bases between the germline ends. CDR1 is LGHDT and CDR2 is YNNKEL in the germline V gene (reference sequence). The CDR3 totals 15 residues. CDR3 in amino acids: CASSQRRATNEKLFF. DNA for the CDR3: TGTGCCAGCAGCCAAAGGCGGGCAACTAATGAAAAACTGTTTTTT.

The rearrangement links TRBV28 to TRBJ1-2; D possibly corresponds to TRBD1 (5 bases). Trimming left V 5 bases short and J 6 bases short, with 16 bases between. This CDR3 contains 14 residues. Germline V gene sequence: CDR1 MDHEN, CDR2 SYDVKM. The chain's CDR3 is CASSLGTRRDGYTF. CDR3 coding DNA: TGTGCCAGCAGTCTGGGGACTCGTCGTGATGGCTACACCTTC.

The genes are TRBV18 and TRBJ1-1; D is possibly TRBD1 (6 bases). CDR1 is KGHSH and CDR2 is LQKENI in the germline V gene. V lost 3 bases to trimming and J lost 6 bases, with 17 bases between them. CDR3 length equals 15 residues. In DNA form, the CDR3 reads TGTGCCAGCTCACCTCAGACAGGAGCCCAACCTGAAGCTTTCTTT. It is translated as CASSPQTGAQPEAFF.

The chain is built from TRBV19 and TRBJ2-3, with TRBD1 as a possible D gene (6 bases). The V end lost 5 bases, the J end lost 0 bases, and 18 bases lay between the germline ends. This CDR3 is built from 17 residues. Germline CDR1 is LNHDA and CDR2 is SQIVND (reference sequence). The CDR3 nucleotides are TGTGCCAGTAGTCTAAACACCGGGACAACTAGCACAGATACGCAGTATTTT. This encodes CASSLNTGTTSTDTQYF.

The chain is built from TRBV14 and TRBJ1-1, with 7 bases aligning to TRBD1. This CDR3 is 15 amino acids long. Unmatched junction bases numbered 8, after V lost 7 bases and J lost 0 bases. CDR1 is SGHDN, CDR2 FVKESK, per germline. CDR3 protein: CASTPDRLMNTEAFF. CDR3 sequence (DNA): TGTGCCAGCACCCCGGACAGGCTCATGAACACTGAAGCTTTCTTT.

The rearrangement uses TRBV11-2 and TRBJ2-2; 8 bases fit TRBD1. This CDR3 comprises 15 residues. Trimming removed 1 base from V and 5 bases from J; junction bases left unmatched: 3. Germline CDR1 reads SGHAT; CDR2 reads FQNNGV. In DNA form, the CDR3 reads TGTGCCAGCAGCTTAGTGACAGGGGTTACCGGGGAGCTGTTTTTT. Residues: CASSLVTGVTGELFF.

The chain couples TRBV7-8 to TRBJ1-4; the D gene is possibly TRBD1 (5 bases). The CDR3 loop spans 15 amino acids. V lost 5 bases, J lost 8 bases, and 18 bases lay in between. Germline CDR1 reads SGHVS; CDR2 reads FQNEAQ. The CDR3 sequence: CASSPRTVDKEKLFF. As DNA, the CDR3 is TGTGCCAGCAGCCCAAGAACTGTGGACAAAGAAAAACTGTTTTTT.

V and J are TRBV7-3 and TRBJ1-5, with unresolved D. The CDR3 is made up of 13 amino acids. The V end lost 5 bases, the J end lost 4 bases, and 9 bases lay between the germline ends. Germline V gene lookup returns CDR1 SGHTA and CDR2 FQGTGA. Here the CDR3 reads CASSPGINQPQHF. As DNA, the CDR3 is TGTGCCAGCAGCCCGGGAATTAATCAGCCCCAGCATTTT.

In its sample, this clone was seen a few times. The chain carries TRBV3-1 (or the pseudogene TRBV3-2) and TRBJ2-7; 9 nucleotides match TRBD1. V was clipped by 4 bases and J by 0 bases; unmatched bases: 7. The germline CDR1 and CDR2 sequences are LGHDT and YNNKEL (reference sequence). The CDR3 contains 16 residues. The CDR3 reads CASSRGQGLGSYEQYF. In DNA, the CDR3 is TGTGCCAGCAGCCGCGGACAGGGGTTGGGCTCCTACGAGCAGTACTTC.

This chain connects TRBV5-1 to TRBJ1-2; 7 bases fit TRBD1. CDR3 length: 12 amino acids. Germline loops: CDR1 SGHRS, CDR2 YFSETQ. V lost 7 bases, J lost 4 bases, and 4 bases stayed unmatched. The CDR3 DNA reads TGCGCCAGCGGACAGGAAACCTATGGCTACACCTTC. Protein product: CASGQETYGYTF.

The V gene is TRBV6-5, the J gene TRBJ1-2; TRBD1 matches 7 bases. The V gene's germline CDR1 is MNHEY and CDR2 SVGAGI. The length of the CDR3 is 15 residues. V shed 6 bases and J 8 bases; nucleotides not matched to a gene: 15. The CDR3 region has the DNA TGTGCCAGCAGCGGAGGGTTGGACAGGTCGGGAGGCTACACCTTC. Amino acid sequence: CASSGGLDRSGGYTF.

The chain links TRBV3-1 (or the pseudogene TRBV3-2) to TRBJ1-2; TRBD1 agrees at 9 bases. Trimming removed 6 bases from V and 4 bases from J; junction bases left unmatched: 12. The CDR3 covers 16 residues. Germline V CDR1 and CDR2: LGHDT, YNNKEL (reference sequence). This chain's CDR3 is CASSRKGDRAGYGYTF. The CDR3 DNA is TGTGCCAGCAGTCGCAAAGGGGACAGGGCGGGCTATGGCTACACCTTC.

The V and J genes are TRBV11-3 and TRBJ2-5; 7 bases are a match to TRBD1. Germline V gene data show CDR1 as SGHNT and CDR2 as YENEEA. CDR3 length equals 15 residues. The trim removed 3 bases at V and 2 bases at J, leaving 6 bases unmatched. CDR3 amino acids: CASSLVEGAQETQYF. The CDR3 nucleotides read TGTGCCAGCAGCTTGGTCGAGGGGGCGCAAGAGACCCAGTACTTC.

On this clone: An end of the junction does not agree with germline; a read error may underlie this. V gene TRBV5-1 combines with J gene TRBJ2-1, with 8 positions matching TRBD1. The CDR3 is 12 amino acids. Per germline, CDR1 SGHRS and CDR2 YFSETQ. CDR3 in amino acids: CASSFIRTGSVF. CDR3 coding DNA: TGCGCCAGCAGCTTTATCAGGACAGGGTCGGTCTTC.

As regards this clone: Given the absence of the conserved phenylalanine or tryptophan at the CDR3 end, a read error is likely. The DNA is left out, because the CDR3 cannot be placed on it with certainty; the CDR3 is given as TCRdb lists it. This chain joins TRBV10-3 and TRBJ2-7; the table's D call, TRBD1, was not checked against the DNA. CDR1 is ENHRY, CDR2 SYGVKD, per germline. Including both end residues, the CDR3 is 12 amino acids long. The chain's CDR3 is CAISDFETPSCL.

CDR3 coding DNA: TGTGCCAGCAGCCTCCCGGGAGGGCAAGCTTTCTTT. This encodes CASSLPGGQAFF. This chain uses TRBV28 with TRBJ1-1; no definite D call. Germline V gene sequence: CDR1 MDHEN, CDR2 SYDVKM. V dropped 6 bases and J dropped 9 bases, with 14 bases sitting between them. This CDR3 comprises 12 residues.

V gene TRBV9 combines with J gene TRBJ2-1; D is possibly TRBD2 (7 bases). Trimming took off 2 bases at V and 6 bases at J, with 9 bases between the two ends. This CDR3 comprises 13 residues. Germline V lookup: CDR1 SGDLS, CDR2 YYNGEE. Written as DNA, the CDR3 is TGTGCCAGCAGCGTGGGGGGGCCCAATGAGCAGTTCTTC. Amino acid sequence: CASSVGGPNEQFF.

The rearrangement uses TRBV7-8 and TRBJ1-5, with no clear D. Germline V gene lookup returns CDR1 SGHVS and CDR2 FQNEAQ. The CDR3 length is 12 residues. V dropped 5 bases and J dropped 3 bases, with 5 bases sitting between them. This chain's CDR3 is CASSPNNQPQHF. The CDR3 DNA sequence: TGTGCCAGCAGCCCCAACAATCAGCCCCAGCATTTT. Filled out from reference TRBV7-8 and TRBJ1-5, the complete variable domain reads GAGVSQSPRYKVAKRGQDVALRCDPISGHVSLFWYQQALGQGPEFLTYFQNEAQLDKSGLPSDRFFAERPEGSVSTLKIQRTQQEDSAVYLCASSPNNQPQHFGDGTRLSIL.

The V gene is TRBV2, the J gene TRBJ1-1; D not resolved. CDR1 is SNHLY and CDR2 is FYNNEI in the germline V gene. CDR3 length: 17 residues. Trimming cost V 4 bases and J 3 bases, with 21 bases left between them. CDR3: CASSVLIFTAGDTEAFF. The DNA for the CDR3 is TGTGCCAGCAGTGTCCTTATCTTCACAGCCGGGGACACTGAAGCTTTCTTT.

The CDR3 reads CASSQGTSGRINEQFF. CDR3 bases: TGTGCCAGCAGCCAGGGGACTAGCGGGAGGATTAATGAGCAGTTCTTC. The chain is built from TRBV3-1 (or the pseudogene TRBV3-2) and TRBJ2-1; TRBD2 matches at 15 bases. Unmatched junction bases numbered 4, after V lost 3 bases and J lost 7 bases. Germline lookup yields CDR1 LGHDT and CDR2 YNNKEL (reference sequence). The CDR3 is 16 amino acids.

The J gene is TRBJ1-6, the V gene TRBV9; D is undetermined. Per the germline V gene, CDR1 is SGDLS and CDR2 is YYNGEE. This CDR3 is 15 amino acids long. The germline V and J ends were trimmed by 2 bases and 7 bases, with 13 bases remaining between them. The CDR3: CASSVTPGGNSPLHF. For the CDR3, the DNA is TGTGCCAGCAGCGTTACCCCGGGAGGAAATTCACCCCTCCACTTT.

Remarks on this clone: The same CDR3 is also encoded by other DNA sequences in this sample. V usage is TRBV18 and J usage is TRBJ2-5; 7 bases are a match to TRBD2. V was pared by 0 bases and J by 4 bases, with 5 bases of the junction left unmatched. The CDR3 sequence is 15 residues long. From germline, CDR1 is KGHSH and CDR2 LQKENI. The CDR3: CASSPPGGEGETQYF. The DNA for the CDR3 is TGTGCCAGCTCACCACCGGGAGGGGAAGGAGAGACCCAGTACTTC.

This clone has only one observation. This chain uses TRBV7-9 with TRBJ1-5; no clear D. The CDR3 runs 13 residues. Germline V gives CDR1 SEHNR, CDR2 FQNEAQ (reference sequence). Trimming stripped 3 bases from V and 1 base from J, with 4 bases between. CDR3 DNA sequence: TGTGCCAGCAGCTTTACAAGCAATCAGCCCCAGCATTTT. Translating gives CASSFTSNQPQHF.

The chain joins TRBV19 to TRBJ2-1, with 12 bases that match TRBD2. CDR1 and CDR2 (germline): LNHDA, SQIVND (reference sequence). This CDR3 comprises 17 residues. V dropped 4 bases and J dropped 8; count of bases not matched to a gene: 12. CDR3 sequence: CASSTGLAGIFNYEQFF. CDR3 in DNA: TGTGCCAGTAGTACCGGACTAGCGGGGATCTTTAACTATGAGCAGTTCTTC.

The V call is TRBV7-9, the J call TRBJ1-2; 8 bases are a match to TRBD1. The CDR3 covers 15 residues. Germline-derived CDR1 and CDR2 are SEHNR and FQNEAQ (reference sequence). The junction had 9 bases not matched to a gene; V was cut back by 6 bases and J by 3 bases. CDR3 amino acids: CASRTRAGGDYGYTF. The CDR3 DNA reads TGTGCCAGCAGAACGCGCGCAGGGGGCGACTATGGCTACACCTTC.

CDR3 residues: CASSSLTGSTYEQYF. As DNA, the CDR3 is TGTGCCAGCAGTTCCCTGACAGGTTCCACCTACGAGCAGTACTTC. The gene calls are TRBV6-6 and TRBJ2-7; a possible D gene is TRBD1 (6 bases). The V and J ends lost 4 bases and 2 bases respectively, with 15 bases between them. The CDR3 spans 15 residues. Germline V gene lookup returns CDR1 MNHNY and CDR2 SVGAGI (reference sequence).

The chain recombines TRBV4-3 with TRBJ1-1; D gene unclear. The V end lost 4 bases, the J end lost 0 bases, and 15 bases lay between the germline ends. The CDR3 contains 16 residues. CDR1 and CDR2 from the germline V gene are LGHNA and YSLEER. CDR3 protein: CASSRLGPGMNTEAFF. In nucleotides, the CDR3 is TGCGCCAGCAGCCGCCTCGGGCCCGGGATGAACACTGAAGCTTTCTTT.